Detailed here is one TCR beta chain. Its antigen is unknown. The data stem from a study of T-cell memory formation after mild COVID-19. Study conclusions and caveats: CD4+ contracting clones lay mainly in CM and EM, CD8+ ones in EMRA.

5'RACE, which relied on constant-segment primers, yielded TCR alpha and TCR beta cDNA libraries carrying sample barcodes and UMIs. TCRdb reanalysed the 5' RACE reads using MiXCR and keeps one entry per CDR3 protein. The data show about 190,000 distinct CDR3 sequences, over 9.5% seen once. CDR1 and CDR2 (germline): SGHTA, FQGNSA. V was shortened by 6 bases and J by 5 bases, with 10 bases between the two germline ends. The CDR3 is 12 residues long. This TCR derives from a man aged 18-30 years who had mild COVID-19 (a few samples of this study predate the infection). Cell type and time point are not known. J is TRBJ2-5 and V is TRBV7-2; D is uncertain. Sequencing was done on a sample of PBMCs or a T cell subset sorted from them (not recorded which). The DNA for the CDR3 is TGTGCCAGCAGAACAAACGCGGAGACCCAGTACTTC. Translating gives CASRTNAETQYF.